This TCR beta chain was identified during a study of CD8 T cells in ankylosing spondylitis. Quantitative 5'-RACE with molecular barcodes generated TCR beta libraries. TCRdb called the 5' RACE reads again in MiXCR, with one record for every CDR3 protein. This table holds fewer than 250,000 distinct CDR3 sequences, 32% found once. This clonotype came up a few times. Antigen unknown. Study results and caveats: In peripheral blood, disease-linked CD8+ clones occurred at relatively low frequencies. Blood of patients with ankylosing spondylitis appeared to be characterized by a TCR beta motif of several highly homologous variants. Researchers reportedly found disease-linked clones significantly enriched in matched ankylosing spondylitis synovial fluid.

Looked up from germline, CDR1 is MNHEY and CDR2 is SVGAGI. With V trimmed by 4 bases and J by 6 bases, 8 bases remained unmatched. This CDR3 spans 14 amino acids. Sequenced sample: blood, either unsorted or a sorted T cell fraction (not recorded which). The TCR was taken from a male donor with ankylosing spondylitis or in good health (not recorded which). The gene calls are TRBV6-5 and TRBJ1-2, with 7 bases that match TRBD1. CDR3 loop: CASSSDRWGHGYTF. CDR3 DNA sequence: TGTGCCAGCAGTTCGGACAGGTGGGGCCATGGCTACACCTTC.